This TCR beta chain was recovered during a study of PD-L1 blockade in urothelial cancer. Spiking of synthetic TCR analog templates was performed in each PCR. Method: immunoSEQ multiplex PCR; TCRdb's copy keeps in-frame clones and lacks some. The top ten hold 10% to 12% of the sample, which has over 35,000 clones, roughly nine tenths seen once. V dropped 3 bases and J dropped 5; count of bases not matched to a gene: 3. The CDR3 is 15 amino acids. CDR1 and CDR2 (germline): MNHEY, SMNVEV (reference sequence). Specified time point: pretreatment peripheral blood. The clonotype was recovered from a woman aged 55-75 years with urothelial cancer. The sequencing here drew on PBMCs, taken around atezolizumab (anti-PD-L1) treatment. The chain uses TRBV27 and TRBJ2-1, with 11 bases that match TRBD2. DNA for the CDR3: TGTGCCAGCAGTTTGGGGACTAGCGGACACAATGAGCAGTTCTTC. It is translated as CASSLGTSGHNEQFF.